This T cell receptor (beta chain) is drawn from a study of T cell clusters in autoimmune cytopenias. Across the study: A median of roughly 54,000 TRB reads per sample yielded a median about 2,500 distinct clonotypes. Findings and caveats of the study: The cluster-lack signature was not seen for secondary cytopenia versus chronic lymphocytic leukemia. Clustering suggested that physiological T cell clusters were missing in primary autoimmune cytopenia patients. TRB repertoire shifts in secondary cytopenia and chronic lymphocytic leukemia mostly reflected lymphoma, not autoimmunity.

Multiplex touch-down PCR amplified TRB using TRB-A and TRB-B pools in one tube. TCRdb re-called the multiplex PCR reads and shows each CDR3 protein once, DNA omitted. Its clone listing holds approximately 12,000 distinct CDR3 sequences. The length of the CDR3 is 15 residues. In germline, CDR1 is MNHEY, CDR2 SVGEGT. Comments on this clonotype: Its antigen is undetermined.

Tens of thousands of genome equivalents of blood DNA were amplified for TRB. Sequenced sample: peripheral blood. The source is a human donor with an autoimmune cytopenia or autoimmune hepatitis (not recorded which). The rearrangement links TRBV6-2 or TRBV6-3 to TRBJ2-2; the TCRdb call, TRBD1, lacks DNA for checking. This CDR3 reads CASSKGQGRTGELFF.